A selection of T cell receptor beta chains follows, all from one sample in a study of neurological immune-mediated disorders. TCRdb reprocessed the 5' RACE reads via MiXCR and lists one record per CDR3 protein. The table lists about 62,000 distinct CDR3 sequences, about 4% of them singletons. Sequencing was performed on PBMCs. The receptors were gathered from a woman aged 50 to 60 with multiple sclerosis. CDR3s include the opening cysteine and the closing phenylalanine or tryptophan. Each record gives: clone size, D gene, J gene, V gene, CDR3 protein, CDR3 DNA. The D gene is left open where the match is weak. The size entry is marked missing in some rows and otherwise reads once, few, many or a size class.

>NA|TRBD1|TRBJ1-2|TRBV12-3/TRBV12-4
CVSNQWRDRGANTF
TGTGTCAGCAATCAATGGCGGGACAGGGGTGCGAACACCTTC
>few|NA|TRBJ2-7|TRBV9
CASSVSPDSEQYF
TGTGCCAGCAGCGTAAGCCCCGACTCCGAGCAGTACTTC
>many|NA|TRBJ1-1|TRBV7-9
CASSLGVSGTEAFF
TGTGCCAGCAGCCTCGGGGTATCCGGCACTGAAGCTTTCTTT
>many|TRBD2|TRBJ2-3|TRBV20-1
CSAGAGLAVSDTQYF
TGCAGTGCTGGGGCGGGACTAGCGGTATCAGATACGCAGTATTTT
>many|NA|TRBJ2-1|TRBV25-1
CASSEEGPTEQFF
TGTGCCAGCAGTGAAGAGGGTCCTACTGAGCAGTTCTTC
>many|NA|TRBJ1-5|TRBV27
CASSLSSASNQPQHF
TGTGCCAGCAGTTTATCCAGCGCTTCGAATCAGCCCCAGCATTTT
>many|TRBD1|TRBJ1-2|TRBV10-3
CAISEIYSGTADTNYGYTF
TGTGCCATCAGTGAAATCTACTCCGGGACAGCGGATACTAACTATGGCTACACCTTC
>many|NA|TRBJ2-1|TRBV20-1
CSTSRDPYNEQFF
TGCAGTACCTCGCGGGATCCCTACAATGAGCAGTTCTTC
>many|NA|TRBJ2-3|TRBV20-1
CSATGATTSTQYF
TGCAGTGCTACAGGGGCCACCACATCGACGCAGTATTTT
>few|NA|TRBJ1-2|TRBV20-1
CSASGSPNYGYTF
TGCAGTGCTAGCGGCAGCCCTAACTATGGCTACACCTTC
>few|NA|TRBJ1-1|TRBV7-2
CASSQRQYHTEAFF
TGTGCCAGCAGCCAGAGACAGTATCACACTGAAGCTTTCTTT